These 20 T cell receptor beta chains were sequenced from one sample in a study of blood T cell repertoires in COVID-19. Sequenced by immunoSEQ multiplex PCR; TCRdb stores in-frame clones only, minus some. The sample lists over 200,000 clones, roughly 83% seen once, with about 2.5% in the top ten. Input material: peripheral blood. The origin of the receptors is a woman between 70 and 85 years old with active or convalescent COVID-19.

The chain has TRBV15 and TRBJ1-1; D call uncertain. V was pared by 3 bases and J by 8 bases, with 10 bases between. Germline loops: CDR1 LNHNV, CDR2 YYDKDF (reference sequence). The CDR3 consists of 12 residues. The CDR3 coding sequence is TGTGCCACCAGCAGGCGGGGAGGCGAAGCTTTCTTT. Its translation: CATSRRGGEAFF.

The chain recombines TRBV20-1 with TRBJ2-7; a weak D match, TRBD2 (6 bases). This CDR3 comprises 12 residues. V lost 3 bases and J 2 bases, leaving 8 bases between the germline ends. Germline-derived CDR1 and CDR2 are DFQATT and SNEGSKA (reference sequence). The CDR3 region is CSASGGAYEQYF. The DNA of the CDR3 is TGCAGTGCTAGTGGCGGGGCCTACGAGCAGTACTTC.

To note about this clone: Other DNA sequences in the same sample also yield this CDR3. The V call is TRBV5-1, the J call TRBJ2-1; 9 bases line up with TRBD1. Germline lookup yields CDR1 SGHRS and CDR2 YFSETQ. V dropped 3 bases and J dropped 0; count of bases not matched to a gene: 1. There are 15 residues in the CDR3. CDR3 DNA: TGCGCCAGCAGCTCGACAGGGGGCTCCTACAATGAGCAGTTCTTC. Translated: CASSSTGGSYNEQFF.

The V and J genes are TRBV19 and TRBJ1-5, with 8 positions matching TRBD1. V was clipped by 6 bases and J by 7 bases; unmatched bases: 11. CDR3 length: 15 amino acids. The germline gives CDR1 LNHDA, CDR2 SQIVND (reference sequence). CDR3 residues: CASRGDGTGRQPQHF. Here the CDR3 DNA reads TGTGCCAGTAGGGGAGATGGGACAGGCCGGCAGCCCCAGCATTTT.

Remarks on this clone: In the same sample, other DNA sequences code for this CDR3. The chain links TRBV2 to TRBJ2-6; no firm D call. The CDR3 is 14 residues long. From germline, CDR1 is SNHLY and CDR2 FYNNEI. The germline V and J ends were trimmed by 6 bases and 1 base, with 7 bases remaining between them. The CDR3 DNA follows: TGTGCCAGCAGCGAGAGGTCTGGGGCCAACGTCCTGACTTTC. Its translation: CASSERSGANVLTF.

This chain uses TRBV6-6 with TRBJ1-1, with a weak D call TRBD1 (6 bases). This CDR3 comprises 13 residues. Trimming took off 7 bases at V and 6 bases at J, with 15 bases between the two ends. Germline V gene sequence: CDR1 MNHNY, CDR2 SVGAGI (reference sequence). The CDR3 spells CASTAANRAEAFF. The CDR3 coding sequence is TGTGCCAGCACCGCTGCCAACAGGGCTGAAGCTTTCTTT.

The gene calls are TRBV5-6 and TRBJ1-1, with TRBD1 matching 9 bases. CDR3 length: 17 amino acids. Germline V gene data show CDR1 as SGHDT and CDR2 as YYEEEE. The V segment lost 3 bases and the J segment 5 bases; nucleotides outside the gene matches: 14. The chain's CDR3 is CASSYLGAPGQGTEAFF. The CDR3 coding sequence is TGTGCCAGCAGCTACTTGGGGGCCCCGGGACAGGGTACTGAAGCTTTCTTT.

The V and J genes are TRBV15 and TRBJ2-5, with TRBD1 identical over 7 bases. This CDR3 is built from 14 residues. The V and J ends lost 3 bases and 1 base, in that order; junction bases with no gene match: 2. Looked up from germline, CDR1 is LNHNV and CDR2 is YYDKDF (reference sequence). Written as DNA, the CDR3 is TGTGCCACCAGCAGGGGGGACAGCCAAGAGACCCAGTACTTC. Translation gives CATSRGDSQETQYF.

This chain uses TRBV6-5 with TRBJ1-1; possibly TRBD1 for D (5 bases). Germline assignment: CDR1 MNHEY and CDR2 SVGAGI. The CDR3 is made up of 14 amino acids. V lost 2 bases and J 1 base, leaving 8 bases between the germline ends. CDR3 amino acids: CASSYRDRNTEAFF. CDR3 sequence (DNA): TGTGCCAGCAGTTACCGCGACAGGAACACTGAAGCTTTCTTT.

On this clone: Other DNA sequences in this sample translate to the same CDR3. This sequence joins TRBV18 and TRBJ2-3; possibly TRBD2 for D (5 bases). Germline values: CDR1 KGHSH, CDR2 LQKENI. V lost 3 bases to trimming and J lost 2 bases, with 9 bases between them. The CDR3 length is 14 residues. The CDR3 sequence: CASSPFRDTDTQYF. Written as DNA, the CDR3 is TGTGCCAGCTCACCTTTTCGGGACACAGATACGCAGTATTTT.

This chain links TRBV6-5 with TRBJ1-2, with D perhaps matching TRBD1 (5 bases). Germline lookup yields CDR1 MNHEY and CDR2 SVGAGI. Between the trimmed V and J ends, which lost 2 bases and 0 bases, there was a span of 7 bases. CDR3 length equals 14 residues. CDR3 nucleotide sequence: TGTGCCAGCAGTTACGACAGCTCTAACTATGGCTACACCTTC. It codes for CASSYDSSNYGYTF.

The J gene is TRBJ1-1, the V gene TRBV6-1, with TRBD1 as a possible D gene (6 bases). V dropped 3 bases and J dropped 10 bases, with 15 bases sitting between them. This CDR3 comprises 13 residues. In germline, CDR1 is MNHNS, CDR2 SASEGT. CDR3 loop: CASSEWTDGVAFF. The CDR3 DNA follows: TGTGCCAGCAGTGAGTGGACAGATGGGGTAGCTTTCTTT.

This clone has just one count. CDR3 residues: CASSDFSSGSIYEQYF. The CDR3 DNA sequence: TGTGCCAGCAGTGACTTCTCTAGCGGGAGCATCTACGAGCAGTACTTC. The chain has TRBV6-4 and TRBJ2-7, with TRBD2 matching 10 bases. The CDR3 contains 16 residues. The J segment lost 3 bases and the V segment lost 1 base, leaving 6 bases of the junction unmatched. Per the germline V gene, CDR1 is MRHNA and CDR2 is SNTAGT.

This chain links TRBV3-1 (or the pseudogene TRBV3-2) with TRBJ1-2, with 7 bases that match TRBD1. Germline V lookup: CDR1 LGHDT, CDR2 YNNKEL (reference sequence). This CDR3 comprises 14 residues. V gave up 4 bases and J gave up 4 bases; unmatched junction bases: 6. CDR3 amino acids: CASSRDREAYGYTF. As DNA, the CDR3 is TGTGCCAGCAGCCGAGACAGGGAGGCCTATGGCTACACCTTC.

V usage is TRBV13 and J usage is TRBJ2-7; TRBD2 matches 9 bases. Germline assignment: CDR1 PRHDT and CDR2 FYEKMQ (reference sequence). V was pared by 4 bases and J by 0 bases, with 4 bases of the junction left unmatched. The CDR3 consists of 15 residues. In DNA form, the CDR3 reads TGTGCCAGCAGCTCTCTAGCGGGAAGCTCCTACGAGCAGTACTTC. Protein sequence: CASSSLAGSSYEQYF.

The J gene is TRBJ2-6, the V gene TRBV2; 7 bases line up with TRBD2. Germline V gives CDR1 SNHLY, CDR2 FYNNEI. Unmatched junction bases numbered 5, after V lost 8 bases and J lost 4 bases. The CDR3 extends over 14 amino acids. The CDR3 nucleotides are TGTGCCAGCGGGGCGGGAGCAGGGGCCAACGTCCTGACTTTC. Encoded protein: CASGAGAGANVLTF.

This chain links TRBV7-2 with TRBJ1-5; 8 nucleotides line up with TRBD1. CDR1 is SGHTA, CDR2 FQGNSA, per germline. The CDR3 has 14 amino acids. Trimming cost V 3 bases and J 7 bases; bases outside gene matches: 5. The CDR3 here is CASSFPGGGQPQHF. CDR3 nucleotide sequence: TGTGCCAGCAGCTTCCCAGGGGGCGGGCAGCCCCAGCATTTT.

The V call is TRBV3-1 (or the pseudogene TRBV3-2), the J call TRBJ1-2; maybe TRBD1 (6 bases). This CDR3 has 15 amino acids. V lost 2 bases, J lost 10 bases, and 20 bases lay in between. CDR1 and CDR2 from the germline V gene are LGHDT and YNNKEL (reference sequence). CDR3 bases: TGTGCCAGCAGCCAAAATATCGGGACACAAGGGGACTACACCTTC. Translated, it gives CASSQNIGTQGDYTF.

V is TRBV5-1 and J is TRBJ2-5, with a possible D match to TRBD1 (5 bases). The germline V gene has CDR1 SGHRS and CDR2 YFSETQ. V lost 2 bases, J lost 4 bases, and 9 bases lay in between. The CDR3 has 13 amino acids. CDR3 protein: CASSLDQGETQYF. The DNA of the CDR3 is TGCGCCAGCAGCTTAGATCAGGGAGAGACCCAGTACTTC.

This clone was counted a single time. J is TRBJ2-6 and V is TRBV5-4; D gene uncertain. The CDR3 is made up of 15 amino acids. Trimming pared 0 bases from V and 4 bases from J, leaving 8 bases between. Germline values: CDR1 SGHNT, CDR2 YYREEE (reference sequence). The CDR3 DNA sequence: TGTGCCAGCAGCTTGGACCAGGCCGGGGCCAACGTCCTGACTTTC. It specifies CASSLDQAGANVLTF.